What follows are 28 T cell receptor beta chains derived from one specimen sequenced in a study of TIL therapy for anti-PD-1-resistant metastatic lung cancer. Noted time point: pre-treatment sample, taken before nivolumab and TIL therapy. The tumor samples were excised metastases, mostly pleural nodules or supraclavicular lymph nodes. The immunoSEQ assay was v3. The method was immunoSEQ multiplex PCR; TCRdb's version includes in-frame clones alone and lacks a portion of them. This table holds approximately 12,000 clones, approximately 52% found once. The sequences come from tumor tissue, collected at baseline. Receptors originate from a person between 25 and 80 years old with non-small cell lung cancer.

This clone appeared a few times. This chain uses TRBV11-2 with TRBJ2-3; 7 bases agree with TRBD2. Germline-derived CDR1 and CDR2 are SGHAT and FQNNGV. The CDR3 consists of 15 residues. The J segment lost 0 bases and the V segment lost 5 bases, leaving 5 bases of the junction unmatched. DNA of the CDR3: TGTGCCAGCAGCCCCGAGCGGGGCAGCACAGATACGCAGTATTTT. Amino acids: CASSPERGSTDTQYF.

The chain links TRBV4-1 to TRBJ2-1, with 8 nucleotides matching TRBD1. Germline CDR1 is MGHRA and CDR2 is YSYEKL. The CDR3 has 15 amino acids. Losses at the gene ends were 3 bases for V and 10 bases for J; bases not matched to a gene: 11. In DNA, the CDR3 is TGCGCCAGCAGCCAGGAGACAGGGGCGTATCGGGAGCAGTTCTTC. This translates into CASSQETGAYREQFF.

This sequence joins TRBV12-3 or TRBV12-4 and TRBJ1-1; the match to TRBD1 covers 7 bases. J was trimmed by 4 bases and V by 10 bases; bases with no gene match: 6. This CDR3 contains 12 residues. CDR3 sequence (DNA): TGTGCCATACAAACAGGGGCCACTGAAGCTTTCTTT. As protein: CAIQTGATEAFF.

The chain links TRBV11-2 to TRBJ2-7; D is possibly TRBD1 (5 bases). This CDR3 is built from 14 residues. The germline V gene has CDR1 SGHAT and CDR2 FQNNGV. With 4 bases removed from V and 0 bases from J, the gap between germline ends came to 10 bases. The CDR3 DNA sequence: TGTGCCAGCAGCTCAGACAGCGTCTCCTACGAGCAGTACTTC. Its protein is CASSSDSVSYEQYF.

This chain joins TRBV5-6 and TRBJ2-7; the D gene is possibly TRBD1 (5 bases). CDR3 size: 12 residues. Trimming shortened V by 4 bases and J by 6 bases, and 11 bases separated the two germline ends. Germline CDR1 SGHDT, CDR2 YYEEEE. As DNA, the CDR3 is TGTGCCAGCAGCCGGACACCCAGCGAGCAGTACTTC. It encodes CASSRTPSEQYF.

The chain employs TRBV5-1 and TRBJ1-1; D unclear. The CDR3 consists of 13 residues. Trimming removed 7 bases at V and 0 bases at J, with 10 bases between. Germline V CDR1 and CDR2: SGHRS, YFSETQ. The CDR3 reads CASSGGMNTEAFF. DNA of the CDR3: TGCGCCAGCTCCGGAGGGATGAACACTGAAGCTTTCTTT.

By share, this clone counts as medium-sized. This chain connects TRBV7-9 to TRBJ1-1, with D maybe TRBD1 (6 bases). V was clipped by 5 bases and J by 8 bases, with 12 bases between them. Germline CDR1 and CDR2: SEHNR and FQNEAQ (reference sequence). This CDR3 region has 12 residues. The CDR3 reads CASSGRTEEAFF. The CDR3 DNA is TGTGCCAGCAGCGGGAGGACAGAAGAAGCTTTCTTT.

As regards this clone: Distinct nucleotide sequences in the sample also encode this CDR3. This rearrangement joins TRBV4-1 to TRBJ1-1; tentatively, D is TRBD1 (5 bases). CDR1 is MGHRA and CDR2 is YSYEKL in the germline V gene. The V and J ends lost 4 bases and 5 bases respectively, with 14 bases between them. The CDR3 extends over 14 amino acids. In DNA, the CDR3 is TGCGCCAGCAGCCTCACGGCCGGGGCGACTGAAGCTTTCTTT. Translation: CASSLTAGATEAFF.

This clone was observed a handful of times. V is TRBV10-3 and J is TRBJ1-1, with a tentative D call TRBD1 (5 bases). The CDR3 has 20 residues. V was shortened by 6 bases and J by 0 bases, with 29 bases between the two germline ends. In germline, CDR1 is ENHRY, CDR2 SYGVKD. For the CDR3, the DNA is TGTGCCATCAGAACCGCCGGGGGGAGTACGGGAAGGGCCATGAACACTGAAGCTTTCTTT. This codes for CAIRTAGGSTGRAMNTEAFF.

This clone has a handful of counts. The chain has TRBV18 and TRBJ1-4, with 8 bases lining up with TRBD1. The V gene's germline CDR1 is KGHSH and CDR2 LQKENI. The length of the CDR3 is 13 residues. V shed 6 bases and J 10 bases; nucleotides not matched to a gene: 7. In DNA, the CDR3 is TGTGCCAGCTCCCCTCCAGGACAGGGAAAACTGTTTTTT. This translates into CASSPPGQGKLFF. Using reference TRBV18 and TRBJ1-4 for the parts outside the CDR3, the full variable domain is NAGVMQNPRHLVRRRGQEARLRCSPMKGHSHVYWYRQLPEEGLKFMVYLQKENIIDESGMPKERFSAEFPKEGPSILRIQQVVRGDSAAYFCASSPPGQGKLFFGSGTQLSVL.

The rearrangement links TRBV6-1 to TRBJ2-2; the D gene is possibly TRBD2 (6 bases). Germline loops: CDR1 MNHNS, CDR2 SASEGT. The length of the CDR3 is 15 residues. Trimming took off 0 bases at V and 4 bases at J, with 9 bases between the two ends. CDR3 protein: CASSEARGFTGELFF. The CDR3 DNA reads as TGTGCCAGCAGTGAAGCGCGGGGATTCACCGGGGAGCTGTTTTTT.

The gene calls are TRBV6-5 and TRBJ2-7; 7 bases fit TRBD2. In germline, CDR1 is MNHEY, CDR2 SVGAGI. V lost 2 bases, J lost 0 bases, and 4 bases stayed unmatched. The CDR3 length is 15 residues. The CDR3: CASSYVAGASYEQYF. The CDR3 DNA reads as TGTGCCAGCAGTTACGTAGCGGGTGCCTCCTACGAGCAGTACTTC.

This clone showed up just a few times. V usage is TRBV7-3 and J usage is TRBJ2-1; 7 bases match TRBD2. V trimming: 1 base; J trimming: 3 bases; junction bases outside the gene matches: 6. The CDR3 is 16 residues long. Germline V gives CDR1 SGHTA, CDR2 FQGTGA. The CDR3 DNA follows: TGTGCCAGCAGCTTAAGTAGCGCTAGCGGCTACAATGAGCAGTTCTTC. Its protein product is CASSLSSASGYNEQFF.

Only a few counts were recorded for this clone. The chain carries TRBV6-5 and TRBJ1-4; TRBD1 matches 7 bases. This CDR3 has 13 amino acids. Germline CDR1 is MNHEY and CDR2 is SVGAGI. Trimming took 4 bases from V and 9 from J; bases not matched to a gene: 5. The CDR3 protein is CASSFDREQKLFF. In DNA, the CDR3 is TGTGCCAGCAGTTTCGACAGGGAGCAAAAACTGTTTTTT.

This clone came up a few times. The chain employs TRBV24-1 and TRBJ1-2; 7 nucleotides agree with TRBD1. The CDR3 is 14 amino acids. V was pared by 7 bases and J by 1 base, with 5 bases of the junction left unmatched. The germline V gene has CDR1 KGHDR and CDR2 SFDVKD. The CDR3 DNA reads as TGTGCCACCAGGAGTTGGGACAGTAACTATGGCTACACCTTC. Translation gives CATRSWDSNYGYTF.

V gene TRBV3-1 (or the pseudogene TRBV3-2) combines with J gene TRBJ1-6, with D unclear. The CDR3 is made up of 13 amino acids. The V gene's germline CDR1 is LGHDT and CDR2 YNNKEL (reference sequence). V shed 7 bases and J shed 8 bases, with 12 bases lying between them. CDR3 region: CASNFLGDSPLHF. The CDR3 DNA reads TGTGCCAGCAATTTTCTCGGGGATTCACCCCTCCACTTT.

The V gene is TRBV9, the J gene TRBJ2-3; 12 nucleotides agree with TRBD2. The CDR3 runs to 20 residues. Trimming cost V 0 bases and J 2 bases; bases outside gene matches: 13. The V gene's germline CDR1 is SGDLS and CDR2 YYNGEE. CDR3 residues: CASSVEGTSGLGYLTDTQYF. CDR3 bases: TGTGCCAGCAGCGTAGAAGGGACTAGCGGGTTGGGATACCTCACAGATACGCAGTATTTT.

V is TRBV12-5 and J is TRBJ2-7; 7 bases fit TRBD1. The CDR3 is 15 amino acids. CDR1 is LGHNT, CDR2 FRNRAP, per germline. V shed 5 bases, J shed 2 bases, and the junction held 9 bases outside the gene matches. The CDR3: CASGPPPGTAYEQYF. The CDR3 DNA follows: TGTGCTAGTGGTCCCCCCCCCGGGACAGCCTACGAGCAGTACTTC.

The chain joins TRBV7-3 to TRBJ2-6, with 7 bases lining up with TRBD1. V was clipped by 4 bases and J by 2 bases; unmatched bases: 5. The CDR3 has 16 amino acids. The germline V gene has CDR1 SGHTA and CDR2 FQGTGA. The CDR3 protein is CASSYTGVAGANVLTF. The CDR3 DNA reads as TGTGCCAGCAGCTACACAGGGGTAGCTGGGGCCAACGTCCTGACTTTC.

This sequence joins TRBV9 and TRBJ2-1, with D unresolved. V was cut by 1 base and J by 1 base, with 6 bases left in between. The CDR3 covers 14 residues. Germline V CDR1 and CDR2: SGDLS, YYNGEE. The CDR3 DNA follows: TGTGCCAGCAGCGTAAACCCGTCCTACAATGAGCAGTTCTTC. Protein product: CASSVNPSYNEQFF.

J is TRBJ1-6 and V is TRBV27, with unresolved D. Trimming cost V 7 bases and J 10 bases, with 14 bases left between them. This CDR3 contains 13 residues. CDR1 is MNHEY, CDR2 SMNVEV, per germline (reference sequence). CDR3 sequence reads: CASNPIPRSPLHF. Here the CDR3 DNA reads TGTGCCAGCAATCCCATCCCTCGGTCACCCCTCCACTTT.

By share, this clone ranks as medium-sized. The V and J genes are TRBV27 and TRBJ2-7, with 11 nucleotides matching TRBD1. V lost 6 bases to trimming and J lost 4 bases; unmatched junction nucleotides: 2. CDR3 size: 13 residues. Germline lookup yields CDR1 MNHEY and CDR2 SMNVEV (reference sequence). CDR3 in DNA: TGTGCCAGCAGGGGGACAGGGGGGTACGAGCAGTACTTC. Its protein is CASRGTGGYEQYF.

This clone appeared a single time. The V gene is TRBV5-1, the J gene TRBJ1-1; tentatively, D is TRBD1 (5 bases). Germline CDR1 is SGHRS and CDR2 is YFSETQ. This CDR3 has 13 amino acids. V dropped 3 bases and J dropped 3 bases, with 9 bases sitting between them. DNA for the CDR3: TGCGCCAGCAGCTGGGGCAGGGACACTGAAGCTTTCTTT. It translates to CASSWGRDTEAFF.

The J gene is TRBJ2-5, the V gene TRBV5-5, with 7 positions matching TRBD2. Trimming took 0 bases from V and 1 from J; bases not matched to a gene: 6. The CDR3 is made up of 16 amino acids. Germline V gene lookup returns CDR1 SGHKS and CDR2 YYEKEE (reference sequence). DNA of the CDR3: TGTGCCAGCAGCTTGGCCGGGGGGTTAGCCCAAGAGACCCAGTACTTC. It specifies CASSLAGGLAQETQYF.

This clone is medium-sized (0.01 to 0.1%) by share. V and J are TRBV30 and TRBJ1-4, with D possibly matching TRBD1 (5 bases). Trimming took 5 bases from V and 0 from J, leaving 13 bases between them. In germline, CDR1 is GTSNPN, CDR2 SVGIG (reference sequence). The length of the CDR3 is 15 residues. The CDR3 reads CAWGGEPATNEKLFF. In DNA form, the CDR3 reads TGTGCCTGGGGGGGGGAGCCGGCAACTAATGAAAAACTGTTTTTT.

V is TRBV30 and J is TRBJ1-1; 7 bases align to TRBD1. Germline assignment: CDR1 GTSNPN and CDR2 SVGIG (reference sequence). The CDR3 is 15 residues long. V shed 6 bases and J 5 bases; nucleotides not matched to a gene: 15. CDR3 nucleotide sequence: TGTGCCTGTGGCCGGACAGGTAAAGGAAGGACTGAAGCTTTCTTT. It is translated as CACGRTGKGRTEAFF.

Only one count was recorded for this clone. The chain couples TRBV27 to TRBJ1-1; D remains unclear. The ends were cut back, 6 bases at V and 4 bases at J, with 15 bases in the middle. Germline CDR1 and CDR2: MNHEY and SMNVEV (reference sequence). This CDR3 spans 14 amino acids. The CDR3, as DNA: TGTGCCAGCAGCCCCAATGAGTGGGGCACTGAAGCTTTCTTT. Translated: CASSPNEWGTEAFF.

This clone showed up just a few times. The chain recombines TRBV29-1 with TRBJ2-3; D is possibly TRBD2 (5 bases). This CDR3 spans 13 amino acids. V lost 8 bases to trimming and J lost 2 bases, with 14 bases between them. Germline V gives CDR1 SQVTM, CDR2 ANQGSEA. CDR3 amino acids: CSLAGTDTDTQYF. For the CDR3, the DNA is TGCAGCCTAGCCGGAACTGACACAGATACGCAGTATTTT.